The rows below give T cell receptor beta chains drawn from one sample of a study of T cells in tumors after PD-1 blockade. Sequenced by immunoSEQ multiplex PCR; TCRdb stores in-frame clones only, minus some. The repertoire holds 20,000 to 25,000 clones, with roughly 78% as singletons. The sample here was PBMCs, taken before anti-PD-1 treatment. Receptor source: a human donor with basal cell carcinoma. Both conserved end residues are part of each CDR3. The D gene is left open where the match is weak. A row's size may be missing; if present it is once, few, many or a size class.

j_call	clone_size	cdr3_length	d_call	v_call	cdr3_nt	cdr3_aa
TRBJ1-2	NA	15	NA	TRBV19	TGTGCCAGTTCATCAGGGCCCGGGAAGAACTATGGCTACACCTTC	CASSSGPGKNYGYTF
TRBJ2-1	once	19	NA	TRBV6-2/TRBV6-3	TGTGCCAGCAGTCACGCCTATTTAGGACAGACAACAAGGGTACGCCGGCAGTTCTTC	CASSHAYLGQTTRVRRQFF
TRBJ1-5	NA	13	NA	TRBV28	TGTGCCAGCCCGGGACAATCTCCCCAGCCCCAGCATTTT	CASPGQSPQPQHF
TRBJ2-7	NA	16	NA	TRBV27	TGTGCCAGCAGTTTATATGGGCAGTCGAACTCCTACGAGCAGTACTTC	CASSLYGQSNSYEQYF
TRBJ2-2	NA	15	NA	TRBV7-6	TGTGCCAGCAGCGTCCTGGGGGGGCTTGACGGGGAGCTGTTTTTT	CASSVLGGLDGELFF
TRBJ2-7	NA	16	NA	TRBV28	TGTGCCAGCAGTTTGTCCACAGGGATTAGCTCCTACGAGCAGTACTTC	CASSLSTGISSYEQYF
TRBJ2-1	NA	13	NA	TRBV30	TGTGCCTGGAATCAGGGGCGGATTTATGAGCAGTTCTTC	CAWNQGRIYEQFF
TRBJ1-1	NA	11	NA	TRBV27	TGTGCCAGCAGTTTAAGAGGGGAAGCTTTCTTT	CASSLRGEAFF
TRBJ2-3	NA	15	TRBD2	TRBV2	TGTGCCAGCAGTCCTAGCGGGAGTGGTACAGATACGCAGTATTTT	CASSPSGSGTDTQYF
TRBJ1-1	NA	15	NA	TRBV5-1	TGCGCCAGCAGCTTGCGCCAACAGGGAGGCACTGAAGCTTTCTTT	CASSLRQQGGTEAFF
TRBJ2-7	NA	15	TRBD2	TRBV5-4	TGTGCCAGCAGCTCCGAGCGGGGTTACTCCTACGAGCAGTACTTC	CASSSERGYSYEQYF
TRBJ2-5	NA	17	NA	TRBV10-3	TGTGCCATCAGTGAGTCGCTTCTGGAGCGGGACAAAGAGACCCAGTACTTC	CAISESLLERDKETQYF
TRBJ2-3	medium-sized	14	NA	TRBV24-1	TGTGCCACCAGTGGTAGCCTTGAGACAGATACGCAGTATTTT	CATSGSLETDTQYF
TRBJ2-1	NA	19	NA	TRBV2	TGTCCCCGCAGTCATGGGGGGGCGGGGGAGGGGAGCTCCTACAATGAGCAGTTCTTC	CPRSHGGAGEGSSYNEQFF
TRBJ2-3	once	14	TRBD1	TRBV4-1	TGCGCCAGCAGCGGGACAGGGGATGAAGATACGCAGTATTTT	CASSGTGDEDTQYF
TRBJ2-1	NA	15	NA	TRBV21-1	TGTGCCAGCAGCCTAGGGACTAGCGGGCTGAATGAGCAGTTCTTC	CASSLGTSGLNEQFF
TRBJ2-7	NA	12	NA	TRBV13	TGTGCCAGCAGGAAAAACGGATACGAGCAGTACTTC	CASRKNGYEQYF
TRBJ2-1	NA	15	TRBD2	TRBV9	TGTGTCAGCAGCGAACTTGCGGGACTAGCGGGGGGGCAGTTCTTC	CVSSELAGLAGGQFF
TRBJ2-3	NA	13	NA	TRBV3-1/TRBV3-2	TGTGCCAGCAGCCAAGGGTACAGGGATACGCAGTATTTT	CASSQGYRDTQYF
TRBJ2-1	NA	12	NA	TRBV5-1	TGCGCCAGCAGTAATACAGGTCATGAGCAGTTCTTC	CASSNTGHEQFF
TRBJ1-3	few	17	TRBD1	TRBV4-1	TGCGCCAGCAGCCAAAGGACAGGCCGAAGCTCTGGAAACACCATATATTTT	CASSQRTGRSSGNTIYF
TRBJ2-1	NA	14	TRBD2	TRBV2	TGTGCCAGCAGCGAAGCGGGGGTATACAATGAGCAGTTCTTC	CASSEAGVYNEQFF
TRBJ1-2	NA	14	TRBD1	TRBV18	TGTGCCAGCTCAAGCGGACAGGGGAAATATGGCTACACCTTC	CASSSGQGKYGYTF
TRBJ2-7	NA	15	TRBD2	TRBV9	TGTGCCAGCAGCGTAACGTCTAGCGGGACCAACGAGCAGTACTTC	CASSVTSSGTNEQYF
TRBJ2-1	NA	15	TRBD2	TRBV5-6	TGTGCCAGCAGCTTGATGTCTAGCGGGTACAATGAGCAGTTCTTC	CASSLMSSGYNEQFF
TRBJ2-3	NA	18	TRBD2	TRBV25-1	TGTGCCAGCAGTGACGGGGGGACTAGCGGGAGTTATAGCGATACGCAGTATTTT	CASSDGGTSGSYSDTQYF
TRBJ1-1	NA	12	NA	TRBV2	TGTGCCAGCGACTCGTGGGACACTGAAGCTTTCTTT	CASDSWDTEAFF
TRBJ1-4	NA	15	TRBD1	TRBV9	TGTGCCAGCAGCATGACCGGGACAGAGTGGGAAAAACTGTTTTTT	CASSMTGTEWEKLFF
TRBJ2-3	NA	14	NA	TRBV28	TGTGCCAGCAGTTTTGTCGCGGGGACAGATACGCAGTATTTT	CASSFVAGTDTQYF
TRBJ1-1	NA	14	NA	TRBV6-5	TGTGCCAGCAGCACGACAGGTGGGGTCTCTGAAGCTTTCTTT	CASSTTGGVSEAFF
TRBJ2-5	NA	15	TRBD2	TRBV5-4	TGTGCCAGCAGCTTGGAGTGGGGGGGCCAAGAGACCCAGTACTTC	CASSLEWGGQETQYF
TRBJ2-2	NA	18	TRBD1	TRBV3-1/TRBV3-2	TGTGCCAGCAGCCAAGATCCCCCGACAGGGGCGAACACCGGGGAGCTGTTTTTT	CASSQDPPTGANTGELFF
TRBJ2-7	NA	16	NA	TRBV28	TGTGCCAGCAGTCTCCCCCCCTGGGTTCGCGGCTACGAGCAGTACTTC	CASSLPPWVRGYEQYF
TRBJ2-2	NA	15	NA	TRBV27	TGTGCCAGCAGTCAACCGGGACCGCTCCCCGGGGAGCTGTTTTTT	CASSQPGPLPGELFF
TRBJ1-2	NA	13	NA	TRBV28	TGTGCCAGCAGTTTACCGGCAAACTATGGCTACACCTTC	CASSLPANYGYTF
TRBJ1-2	once	12	NA	TRBV2	TGTGCCAGCAGTGAACTCCGCTATGGCTACACCTTC	CASSELRYGYTF
TRBJ2-7	few	14	TRBD1	TRBV19	TGTGCCAGTAGTATAGCACAGGGGACCTACGAGCAGTACTTC	CASSIAQGTYEQYF
TRBJ1-6	NA	16	TRBD1	TRBV6-4	TGTGCCAGCAGTACCCGTATGGACAGGGCATTTTCACCCCTCCACTTT	CASSTRMDRAFSPLHF
TRBJ2-1	NA	16	NA	TRBV7-6	TGTGCCAGCAGCCCGACTACGACTAGTCGGTACCATGAGCAGTTCTTC	CASSPTTTSRYHEQFF
TRBJ1-6	NA	18	NA	TRBV5-6	TGTGCCAGCAGCTTGGAGTGGGGCCAGAGCTCCTATAATTCACCCCTCCACTTT	CASSLEWGQSSYNSPLHF